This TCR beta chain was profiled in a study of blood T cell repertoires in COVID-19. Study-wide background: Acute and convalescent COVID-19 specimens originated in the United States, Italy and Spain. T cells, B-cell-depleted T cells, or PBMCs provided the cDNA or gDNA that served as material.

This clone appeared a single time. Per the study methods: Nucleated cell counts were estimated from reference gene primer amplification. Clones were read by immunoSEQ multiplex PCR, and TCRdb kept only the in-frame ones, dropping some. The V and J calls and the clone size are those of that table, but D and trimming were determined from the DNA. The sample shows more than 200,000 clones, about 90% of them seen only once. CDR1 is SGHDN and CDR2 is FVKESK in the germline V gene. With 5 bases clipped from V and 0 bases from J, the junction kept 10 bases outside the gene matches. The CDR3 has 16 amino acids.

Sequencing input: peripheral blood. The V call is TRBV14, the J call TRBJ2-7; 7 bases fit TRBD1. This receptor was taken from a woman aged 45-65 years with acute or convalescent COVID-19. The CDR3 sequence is CASSVRDSVVSYEQYF. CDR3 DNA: TGTGCCAGCAGCGTCCGGGACAGCGTCGTCTCCTACGAGCAGTACTTC.